This T cell receptor (beta chain) comes out of a study of T cell repertoires in cytomegalovirus infection. Study in general: It can be stated that public TCR beta signatures indicated CMV infection as well as a matching HLA type. Findings and caveats of the study: CMV-specific HLA-C-restricted TCR beta clonotypes dominated the ex vivo response. Cumulative frequency (of public TCR beta family members) identified carriers of CMV plus the relevant HLA.

CDR1 and CDR2 from the germline V gene are SGHVS and FQNEAQ. V dropped 7 bases and J dropped 9; count of bases not matched to a gene: 14. This CDR3 is 16 amino acids long. This clonotype was detected ten times or more. No antigen is known for it. MiXCR was run by TCRdb on the reads, yielding one entry per CDR3 protein. The data show some 100,000 distinct CDR3 sequences, around 22% seen once. The chain uses TRBV7-8 and TRBJ2-1, with 11 bases that match TRBD2. Sequences were obtained from CD8+ T cells from PBMCs. This TCR was sampled from a human donor in good health (CMV status not recorded). Some clones in this sample may be carry-over from other donors' samples. CDR3 DNA: TGTGCCAGCACCGTTTACGGGACTAGCGGTGCTGGTGAGCAGTTCTTC. Its protein product is CASTVYGTSGAGEQFF.